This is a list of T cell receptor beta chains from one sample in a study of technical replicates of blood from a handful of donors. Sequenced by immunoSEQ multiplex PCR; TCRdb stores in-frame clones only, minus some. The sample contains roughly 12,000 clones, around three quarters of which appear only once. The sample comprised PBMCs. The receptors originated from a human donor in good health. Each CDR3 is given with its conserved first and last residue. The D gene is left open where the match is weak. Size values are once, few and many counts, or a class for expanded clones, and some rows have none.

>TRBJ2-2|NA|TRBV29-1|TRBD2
TGCAGCGTTGATGCGGGCGGGGGGAACACCGGGGAGCTGTTTTTT
CSVDAGGGNTGELFF
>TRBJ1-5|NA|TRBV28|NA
TGTGCCAGCAGGACCCAACAGGTACTAAGCAATCAGCCCCAGCATTTT
CASRTQQVLSNQPQHF
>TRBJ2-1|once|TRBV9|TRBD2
TGTGCCAGCAGCGTAGGGACTAGCGGCAAAAACTACAATGAGCAGTTCTTC
CASSVGTSGKNYNEQFF
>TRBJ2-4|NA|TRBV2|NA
TGTGCCAGCAGTGTGCCCGTTAAGGCGGCAGCCAAAAACATTCAGTACTTC
CASSVPVKAAAKNIQYF
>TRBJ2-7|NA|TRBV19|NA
TGTGCCAGTAGTATGTTGCCAGGGTTGGACTACGAGCAGTACTTC
CASSMLPGLDYEQYF
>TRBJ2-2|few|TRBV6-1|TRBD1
TGTGCCAGCAGCCCGACAGGGGCCGACACCGGGGAGCTGTTTTTT
CASSPTGADTGELFF
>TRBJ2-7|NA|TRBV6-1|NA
TGTGCCAGCCGCGACTACTACGAGCAGTACTTC
CASRDYYEQYF
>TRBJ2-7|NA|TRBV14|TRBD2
TGTGCCAGCACCCCCAGCGGGAGGGCCTACGAGCAGTACTTC
CASTPSGRAYEQYF
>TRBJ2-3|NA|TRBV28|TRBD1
TGTGCCAGCAGTTTGACACAGGGGGATACGCAGTATTTT
CASSLTQGDTQYF
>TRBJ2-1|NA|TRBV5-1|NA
TGCGCCAGCAGCTTGACTGTCGAGAATGAGCAGTTCTTC
CASSLTVENEQFF
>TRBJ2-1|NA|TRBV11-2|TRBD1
TGTGCCAGCAGCCGAAACACGGGACAGGGTGGAGGTAGTGAGCAGTTCTTC
CASSRNTGQGGGSEQFF